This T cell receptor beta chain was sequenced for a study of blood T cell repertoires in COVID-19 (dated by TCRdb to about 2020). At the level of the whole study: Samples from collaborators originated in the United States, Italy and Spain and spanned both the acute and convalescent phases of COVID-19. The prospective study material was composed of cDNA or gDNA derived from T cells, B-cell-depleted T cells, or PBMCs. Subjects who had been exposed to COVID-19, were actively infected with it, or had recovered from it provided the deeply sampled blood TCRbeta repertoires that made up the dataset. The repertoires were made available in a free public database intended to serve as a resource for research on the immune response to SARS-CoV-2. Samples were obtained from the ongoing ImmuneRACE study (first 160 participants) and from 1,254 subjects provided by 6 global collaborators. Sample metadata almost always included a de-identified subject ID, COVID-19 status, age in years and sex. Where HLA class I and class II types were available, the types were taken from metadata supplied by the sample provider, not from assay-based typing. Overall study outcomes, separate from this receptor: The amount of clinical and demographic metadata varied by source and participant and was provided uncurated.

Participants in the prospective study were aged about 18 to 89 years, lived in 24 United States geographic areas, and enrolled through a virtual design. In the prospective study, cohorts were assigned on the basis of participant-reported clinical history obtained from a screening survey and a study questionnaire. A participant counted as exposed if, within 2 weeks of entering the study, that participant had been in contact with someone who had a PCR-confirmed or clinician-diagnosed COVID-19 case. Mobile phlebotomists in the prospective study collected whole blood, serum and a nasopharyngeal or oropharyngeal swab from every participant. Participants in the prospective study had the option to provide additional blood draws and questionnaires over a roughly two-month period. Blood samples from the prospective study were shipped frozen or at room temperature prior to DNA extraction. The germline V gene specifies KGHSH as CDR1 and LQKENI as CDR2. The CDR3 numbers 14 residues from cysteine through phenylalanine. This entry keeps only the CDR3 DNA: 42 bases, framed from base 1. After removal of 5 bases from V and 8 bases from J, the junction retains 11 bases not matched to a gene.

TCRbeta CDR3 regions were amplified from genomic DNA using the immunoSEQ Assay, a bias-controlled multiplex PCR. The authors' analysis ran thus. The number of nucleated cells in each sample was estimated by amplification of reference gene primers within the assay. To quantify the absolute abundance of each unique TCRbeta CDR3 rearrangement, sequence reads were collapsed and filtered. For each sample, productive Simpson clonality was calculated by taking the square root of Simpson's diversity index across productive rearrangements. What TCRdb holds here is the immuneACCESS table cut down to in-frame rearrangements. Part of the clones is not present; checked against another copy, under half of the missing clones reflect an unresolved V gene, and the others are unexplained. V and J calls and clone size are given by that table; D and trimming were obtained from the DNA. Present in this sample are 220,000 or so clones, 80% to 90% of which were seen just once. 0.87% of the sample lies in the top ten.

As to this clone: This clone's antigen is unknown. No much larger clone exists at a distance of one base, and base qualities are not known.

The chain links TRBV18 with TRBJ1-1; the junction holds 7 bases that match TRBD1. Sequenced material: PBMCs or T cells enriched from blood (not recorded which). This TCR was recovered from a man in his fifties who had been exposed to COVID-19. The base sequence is TGTGCCAGCTCAATCCGGGACAGTGCTCTAGAAGCTTTCTTT. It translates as CASSIRDSALEAFF. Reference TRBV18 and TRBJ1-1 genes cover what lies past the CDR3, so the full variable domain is NAGVMQNPRHLVRRRGQEARLRCSPMKGHSHVYWYRQLPEEGLKFMVYLQKENIIDESGMPKERFSAEFPKEGPSILRIQQVVRGDSAAYFCASSIRDSALEAFFGQGTRLTVV.